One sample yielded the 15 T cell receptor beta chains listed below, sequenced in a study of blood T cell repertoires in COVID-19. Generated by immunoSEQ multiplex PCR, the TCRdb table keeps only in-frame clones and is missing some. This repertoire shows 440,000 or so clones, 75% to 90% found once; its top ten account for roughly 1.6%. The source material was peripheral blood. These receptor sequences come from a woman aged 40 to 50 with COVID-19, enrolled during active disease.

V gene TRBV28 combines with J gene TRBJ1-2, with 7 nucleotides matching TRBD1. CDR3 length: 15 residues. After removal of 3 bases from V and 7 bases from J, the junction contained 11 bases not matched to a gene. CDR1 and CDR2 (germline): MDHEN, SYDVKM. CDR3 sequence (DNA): TGTGCCAGCAGTTTGGCGGGACAGCTTATGCCTGGCTACACCTTC. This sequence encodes CASSLAGQLMPGYTF.

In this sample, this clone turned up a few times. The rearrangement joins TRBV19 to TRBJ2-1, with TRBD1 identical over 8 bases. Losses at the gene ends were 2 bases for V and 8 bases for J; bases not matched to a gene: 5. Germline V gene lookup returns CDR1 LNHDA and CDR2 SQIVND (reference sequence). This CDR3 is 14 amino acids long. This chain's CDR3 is CASSIFRGRDEQFF. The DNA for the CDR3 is TGTGCCAGTAGTATATTCAGGGGGCGGGATGAGCAGTTCTTC.

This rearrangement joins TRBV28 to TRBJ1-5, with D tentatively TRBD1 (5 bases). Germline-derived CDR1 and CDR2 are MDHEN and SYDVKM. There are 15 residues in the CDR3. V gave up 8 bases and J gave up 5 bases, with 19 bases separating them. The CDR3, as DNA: TGTGCCAGCGGCTCCTTGTACGGGGGGGATCAGCCCCAGCATTTT. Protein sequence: CASGSLYGGDQPQHF.

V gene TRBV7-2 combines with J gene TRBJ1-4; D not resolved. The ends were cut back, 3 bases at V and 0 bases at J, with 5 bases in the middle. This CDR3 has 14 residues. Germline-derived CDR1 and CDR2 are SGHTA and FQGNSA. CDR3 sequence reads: CASSFTATNEKLFF. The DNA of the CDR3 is TGTGCCAGCAGCTTCACTGCAACTAATGAAAAACTGTTTTTT.

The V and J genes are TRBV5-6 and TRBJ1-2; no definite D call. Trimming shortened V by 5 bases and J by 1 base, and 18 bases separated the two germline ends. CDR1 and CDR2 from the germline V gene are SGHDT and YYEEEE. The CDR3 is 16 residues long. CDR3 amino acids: CASSFPRLTVNYGYTF. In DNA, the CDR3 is TGTGCCAGCAGTTTCCCCAGGTTGACGGTTAACTATGGCTACACCTTC.

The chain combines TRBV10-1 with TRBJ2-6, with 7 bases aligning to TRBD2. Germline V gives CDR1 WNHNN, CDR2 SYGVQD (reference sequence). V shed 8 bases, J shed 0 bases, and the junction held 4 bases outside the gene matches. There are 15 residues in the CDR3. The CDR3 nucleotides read TGCGCCAGCCGGGGGGAACTCTCTGGGGCCAACGTCCTGACTTTC. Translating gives CASRGELSGANVLTF.

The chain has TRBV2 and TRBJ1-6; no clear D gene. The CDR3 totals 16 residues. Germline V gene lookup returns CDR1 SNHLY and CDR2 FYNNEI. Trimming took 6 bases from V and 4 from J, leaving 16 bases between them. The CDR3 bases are TGTGCCAGCAGCCCCCCGTTCGGAGGATATAATTCACCCCTCCACTTT. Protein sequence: CASSPPFGGYNSPLHF.

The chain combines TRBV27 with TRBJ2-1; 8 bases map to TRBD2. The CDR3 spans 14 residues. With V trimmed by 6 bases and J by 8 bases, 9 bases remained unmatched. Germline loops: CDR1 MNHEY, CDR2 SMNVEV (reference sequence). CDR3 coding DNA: TGTGCCAGCAGCTACCGACTAGCGTCCGATGAGCAGTTCTTC. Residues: CASSYRLASDEQFF.

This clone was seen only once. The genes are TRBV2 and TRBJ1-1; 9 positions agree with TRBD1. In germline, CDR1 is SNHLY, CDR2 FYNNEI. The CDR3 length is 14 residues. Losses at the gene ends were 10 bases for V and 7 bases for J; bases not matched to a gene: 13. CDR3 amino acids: CATQLGQGPFEAFF. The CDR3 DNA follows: TGTGCCACCCAGTTAGGACAGGGGCCCTTTGAAGCTTTCTTT. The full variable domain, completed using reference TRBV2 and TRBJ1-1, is EPEVTQTPSHQVTQMGQEVILRCVPISNHLYFYWYRQILGQKVEFLVSFYNNEISEKSEIFDDQFSVERPDGSNFTLKIRSTKLEDSAMYFCATQLGQGPFEAFFGQGTRLTVV.

This chain's CDR3 is CASSSGDSKLYGYTF. The DNA for the CDR3 is TGTGCCAGCAGCTCAGGGGACAGTAAATTGTATGGCTACACCTTC. This chain connects TRBV7-8 to TRBJ1-2; 7 bases agree with TRBD1. J gave up 5 bases and V 4 bases, and 10 bases lay outside the gene matches. This CDR3 is 15 amino acids long. Germline V gene data show CDR1 as SGHVS and CDR2 as FQNEAQ. The full variable domain, completed using reference TRBV7-8 and TRBJ1-2, is GAGVSQSPRYKVAKRGQDVALRCDPISGHVSLFWYQQALGQGPEFLTYFQNEAQLDKSGLPSDRFFAERPEGSVSTLKIQRTQQEDSAVYLCASSSGDSKLYGYTFGSGTRLTVV.

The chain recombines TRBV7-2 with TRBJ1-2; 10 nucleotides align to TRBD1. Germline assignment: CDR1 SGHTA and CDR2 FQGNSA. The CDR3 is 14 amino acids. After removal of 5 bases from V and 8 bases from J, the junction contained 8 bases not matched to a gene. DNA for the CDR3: TGTGCCAGCAGCATGGGACAGGGGTTTCCAGGCTACACCTTC. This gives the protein CASSMGQGFPGYTF.

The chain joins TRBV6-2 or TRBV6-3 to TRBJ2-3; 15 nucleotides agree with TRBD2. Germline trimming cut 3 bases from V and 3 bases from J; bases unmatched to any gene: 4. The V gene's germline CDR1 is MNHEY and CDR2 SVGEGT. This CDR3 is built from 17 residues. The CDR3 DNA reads TGTGCCAGCAGTTATGGACTAGCGGGAGGGAGGACAGATACGCAGTATTTT. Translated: CASSYGLAGGRTDTQYF.

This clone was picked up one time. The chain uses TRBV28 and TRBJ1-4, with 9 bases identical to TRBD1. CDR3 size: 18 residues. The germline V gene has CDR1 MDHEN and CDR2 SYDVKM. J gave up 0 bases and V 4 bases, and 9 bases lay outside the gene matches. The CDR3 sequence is CASSWNPRQGATNEKLFF. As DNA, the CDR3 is TGTGCCAGCAGTTGGAACCCCAGACAGGGGGCAACTAATGAAAAACTGTTTTTT. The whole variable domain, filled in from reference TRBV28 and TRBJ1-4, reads DVKVTQSSRYLVKRTGEKVFLECVQDMDHENMFWYRQDPGLGLRLIYFSYDVKMKEKGDIPEGYSVSREKKERFSLILESASTNQTSMYLCASSWNPRQGATNEKLFFGSGTQLSVL.

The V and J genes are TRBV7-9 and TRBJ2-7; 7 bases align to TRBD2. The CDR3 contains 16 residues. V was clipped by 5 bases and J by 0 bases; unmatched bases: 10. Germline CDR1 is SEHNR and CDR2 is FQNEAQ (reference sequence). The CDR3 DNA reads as TGTGCCAGCAGCCACCCTCGGGACTACTACTCCTACGAGCAGTACTTC. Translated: CASSHPRDYYSYEQYF.

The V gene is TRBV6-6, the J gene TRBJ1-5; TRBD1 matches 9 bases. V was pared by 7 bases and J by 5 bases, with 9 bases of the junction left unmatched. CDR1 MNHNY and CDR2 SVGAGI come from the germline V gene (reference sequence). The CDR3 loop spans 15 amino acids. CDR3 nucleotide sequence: TGTGCCAGCACCCAGGGGACAGGGAGCCATCAGCCCCAGCATTTT. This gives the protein CASTQGTGSHQPQHF.